The sequence of this T cell receptor (beta chain) was determined in a study of cytomegalovirus exposure and HLA in healthy donors. The study, taken as a whole, reports: Sequencing likely caused a cluster of highly shared sequence variants. With further analysis later on, most CMV-associated TCR beta chains appeared HLA-restricted. Later work showed greater clonal expansion in HLA-associated TCR beta chains than in equally common others.

Concerning this clone itself: The antigen remains unidentified.

Trimming pared 7 bases from V and 0 bases from J, leaving 12 bases between. Germline V gene sequence: CDR1 LGHNA, CDR2 YNFKEQ. The CDR3 totals 14 residues. The PCR made use of 60 Vbeta and 13 Jbeta primers. Generated by immunoSEQ multiplex PCR, the TCRdb table keeps only in-frame clones and is missing some. The data include about 150,000 clones; the top ten clones carry around 1.5%. This TCR came from a woman between 50 and 59 years old in good health and CMV-seronegative. The specimen was PBMCs. The chain has TRBV4-2 and TRBJ1-2, with D possibly matching TRBD1 (5 bases). The chain's CDR3 is CASTPAGPNYGYTF. CDR3 nucleotide sequence: TGTGCCAGCACCCCCGCAGGGCCTAACTATGGCTACACCTTC.